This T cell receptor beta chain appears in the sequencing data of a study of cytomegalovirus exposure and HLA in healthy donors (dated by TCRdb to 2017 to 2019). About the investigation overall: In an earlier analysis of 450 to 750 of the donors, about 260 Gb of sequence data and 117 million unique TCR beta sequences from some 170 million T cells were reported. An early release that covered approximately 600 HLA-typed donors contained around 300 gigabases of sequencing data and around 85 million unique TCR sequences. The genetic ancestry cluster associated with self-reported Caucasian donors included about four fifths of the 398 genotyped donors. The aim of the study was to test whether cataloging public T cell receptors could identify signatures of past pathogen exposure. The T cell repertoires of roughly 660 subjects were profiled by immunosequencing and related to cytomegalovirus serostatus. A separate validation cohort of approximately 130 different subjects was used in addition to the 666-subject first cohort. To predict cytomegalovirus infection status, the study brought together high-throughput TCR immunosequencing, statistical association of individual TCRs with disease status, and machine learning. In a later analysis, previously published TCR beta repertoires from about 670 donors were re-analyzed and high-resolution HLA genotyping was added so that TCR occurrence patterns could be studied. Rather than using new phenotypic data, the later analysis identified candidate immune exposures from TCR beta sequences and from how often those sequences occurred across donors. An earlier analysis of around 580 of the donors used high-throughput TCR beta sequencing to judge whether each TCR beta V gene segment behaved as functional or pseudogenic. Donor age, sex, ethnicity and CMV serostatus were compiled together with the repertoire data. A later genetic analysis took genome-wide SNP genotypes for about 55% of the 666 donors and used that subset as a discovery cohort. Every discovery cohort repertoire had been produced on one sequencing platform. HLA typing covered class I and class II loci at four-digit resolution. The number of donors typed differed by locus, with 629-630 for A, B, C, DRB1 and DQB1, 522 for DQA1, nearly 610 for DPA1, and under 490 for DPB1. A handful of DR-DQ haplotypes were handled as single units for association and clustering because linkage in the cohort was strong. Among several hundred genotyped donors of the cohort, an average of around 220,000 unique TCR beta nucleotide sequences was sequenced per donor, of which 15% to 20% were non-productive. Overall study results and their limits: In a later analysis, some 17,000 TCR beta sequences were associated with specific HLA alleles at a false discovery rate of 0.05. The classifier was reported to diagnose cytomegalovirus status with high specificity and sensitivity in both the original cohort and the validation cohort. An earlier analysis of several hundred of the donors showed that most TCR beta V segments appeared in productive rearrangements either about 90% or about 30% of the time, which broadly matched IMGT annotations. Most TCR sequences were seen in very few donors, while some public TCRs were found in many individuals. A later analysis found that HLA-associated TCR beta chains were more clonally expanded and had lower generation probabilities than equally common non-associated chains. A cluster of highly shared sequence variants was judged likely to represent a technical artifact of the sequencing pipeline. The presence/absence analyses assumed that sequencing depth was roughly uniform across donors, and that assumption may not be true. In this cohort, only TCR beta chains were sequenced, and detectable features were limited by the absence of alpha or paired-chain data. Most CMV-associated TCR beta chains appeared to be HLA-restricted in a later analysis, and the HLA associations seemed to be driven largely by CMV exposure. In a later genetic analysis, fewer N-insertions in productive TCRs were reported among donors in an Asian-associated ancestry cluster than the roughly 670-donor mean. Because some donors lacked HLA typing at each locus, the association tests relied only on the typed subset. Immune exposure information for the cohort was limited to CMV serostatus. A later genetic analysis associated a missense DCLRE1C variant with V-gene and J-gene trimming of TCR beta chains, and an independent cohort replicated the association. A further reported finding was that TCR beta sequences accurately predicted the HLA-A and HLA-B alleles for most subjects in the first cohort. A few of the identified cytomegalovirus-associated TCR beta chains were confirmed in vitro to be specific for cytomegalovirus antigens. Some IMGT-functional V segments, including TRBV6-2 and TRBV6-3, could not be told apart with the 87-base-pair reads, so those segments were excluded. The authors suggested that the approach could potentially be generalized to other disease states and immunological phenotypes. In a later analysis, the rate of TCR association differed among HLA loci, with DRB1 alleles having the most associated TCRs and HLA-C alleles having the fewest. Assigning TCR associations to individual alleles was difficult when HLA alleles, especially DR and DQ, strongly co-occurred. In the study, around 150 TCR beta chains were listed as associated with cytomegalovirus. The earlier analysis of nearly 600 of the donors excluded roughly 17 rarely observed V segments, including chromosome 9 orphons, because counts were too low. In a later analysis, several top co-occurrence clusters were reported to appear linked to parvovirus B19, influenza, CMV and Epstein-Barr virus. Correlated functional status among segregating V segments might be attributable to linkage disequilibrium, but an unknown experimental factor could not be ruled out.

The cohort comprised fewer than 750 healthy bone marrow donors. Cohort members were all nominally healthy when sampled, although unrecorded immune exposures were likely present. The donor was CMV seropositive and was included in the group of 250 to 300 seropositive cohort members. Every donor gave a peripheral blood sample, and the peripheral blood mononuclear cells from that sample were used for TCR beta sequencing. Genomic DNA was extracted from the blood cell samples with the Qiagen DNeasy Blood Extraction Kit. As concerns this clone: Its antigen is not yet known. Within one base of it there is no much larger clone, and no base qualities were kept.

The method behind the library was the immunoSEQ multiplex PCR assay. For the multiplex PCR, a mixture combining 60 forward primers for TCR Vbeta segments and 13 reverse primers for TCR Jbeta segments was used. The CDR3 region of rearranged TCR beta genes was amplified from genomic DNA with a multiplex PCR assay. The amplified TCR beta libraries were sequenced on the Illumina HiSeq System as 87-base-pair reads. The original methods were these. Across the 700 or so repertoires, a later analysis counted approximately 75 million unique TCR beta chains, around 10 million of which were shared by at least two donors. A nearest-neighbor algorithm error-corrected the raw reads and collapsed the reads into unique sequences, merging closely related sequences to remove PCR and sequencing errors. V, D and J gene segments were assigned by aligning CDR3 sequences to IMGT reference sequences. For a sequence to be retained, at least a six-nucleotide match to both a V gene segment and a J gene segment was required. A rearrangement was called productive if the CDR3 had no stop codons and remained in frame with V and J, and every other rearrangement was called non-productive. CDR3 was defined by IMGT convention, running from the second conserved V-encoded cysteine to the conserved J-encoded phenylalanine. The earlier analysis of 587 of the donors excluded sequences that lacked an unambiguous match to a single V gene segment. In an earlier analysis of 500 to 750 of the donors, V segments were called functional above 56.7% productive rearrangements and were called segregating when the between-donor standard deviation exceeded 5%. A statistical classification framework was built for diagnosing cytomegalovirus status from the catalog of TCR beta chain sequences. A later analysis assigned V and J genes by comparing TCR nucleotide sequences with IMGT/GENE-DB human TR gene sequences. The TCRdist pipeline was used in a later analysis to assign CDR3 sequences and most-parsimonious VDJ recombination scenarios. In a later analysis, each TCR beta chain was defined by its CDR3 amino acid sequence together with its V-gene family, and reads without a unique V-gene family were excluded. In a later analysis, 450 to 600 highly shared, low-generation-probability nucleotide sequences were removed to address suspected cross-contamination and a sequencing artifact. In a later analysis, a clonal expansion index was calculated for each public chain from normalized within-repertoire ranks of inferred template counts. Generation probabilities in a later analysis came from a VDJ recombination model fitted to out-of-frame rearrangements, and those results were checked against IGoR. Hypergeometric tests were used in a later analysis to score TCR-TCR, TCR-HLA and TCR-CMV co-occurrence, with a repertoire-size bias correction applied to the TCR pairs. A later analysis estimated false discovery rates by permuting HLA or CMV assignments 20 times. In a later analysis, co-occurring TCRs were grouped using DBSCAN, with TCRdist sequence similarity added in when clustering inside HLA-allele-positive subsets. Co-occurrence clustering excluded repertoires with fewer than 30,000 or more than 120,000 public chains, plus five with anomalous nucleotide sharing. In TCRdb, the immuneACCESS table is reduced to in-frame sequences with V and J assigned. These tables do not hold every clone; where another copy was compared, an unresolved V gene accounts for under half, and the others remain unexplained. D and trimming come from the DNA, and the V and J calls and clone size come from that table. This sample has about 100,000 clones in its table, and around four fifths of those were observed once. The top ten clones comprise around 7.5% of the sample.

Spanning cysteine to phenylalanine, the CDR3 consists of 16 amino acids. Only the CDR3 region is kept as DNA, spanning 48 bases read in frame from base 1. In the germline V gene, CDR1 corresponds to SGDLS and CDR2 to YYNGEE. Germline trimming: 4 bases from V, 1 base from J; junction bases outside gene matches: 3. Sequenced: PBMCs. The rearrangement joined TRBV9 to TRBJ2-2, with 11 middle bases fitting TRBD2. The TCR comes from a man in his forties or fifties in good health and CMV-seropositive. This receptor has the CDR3 CASSKTSGGNTGELFF. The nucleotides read TGTGCCAGCAGCAAAACTAGCGGGGGGAACACCGGGGAGCTGTTTTTT. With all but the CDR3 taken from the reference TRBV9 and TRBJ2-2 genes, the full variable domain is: DSGVTQTPKHLITATGQRVTLRCSPRSGDLSVYWYQQSLDQGLQFLIQYYNGEERAKGNILERFSAQQFPDLHSELNLSSLELGDSALYFCASSKTSGGNTGELFFGEGSRLTVL.